Following are 31 T cell receptor beta chains from one sample sequenced in a study of blood T cell repertoires in COVID-19. Generated by immunoSEQ multiplex PCR, the TCRdb table keeps only in-frame clones and is missing some. This sample carries 200,000 to 300,000 clones, 75% to 90% of them seen once, and the ten largest clones take 0.87%. The material sequenced was PBMCs or T cells enriched from blood (not recorded which). The receptor set was obtained from a middle-aged man who had been exposed to COVID-19.

The rearrangement links TRBV10-1 to TRBJ2-3; TRBD1 might be the D (6 bases). This CDR3 has 17 residues. Germline V CDR1 and CDR2: WNHNN, SYGVQD (reference sequence). Trimming took off 2 bases at V and 5 bases at J, with 20 bases between the two ends. CDR3 bases: TGCGCCAGCAGTGAGGCTGGTTACCGGGACAAAGTAGATACGCAGTATTTT. It encodes CASSEAGYRDKVDTQYF.

The chain is built from TRBV13 and TRBJ1-5, with 7 bases that match TRBD1. With V trimmed by 3 bases and J by 4 bases, 0 bases remained unmatched. This CDR3 contains 13 residues. From germline, CDR1 is PRHDT and CDR2 FYEKMQ (reference sequence). The CDR3 bases are TGTGCCAGCAGCTTGACAGGGAATCAGCCCCAGCATTTT. It specifies CASSLTGNQPQHF.

This clone was found once. At one boundary the junction diverges from the germline segment, which might be a read error. The chain uses TRBV12-3 or TRBV12-4 and TRBJ1-2; D ambiguous. The CDR3 runs to 11 residues. The DNA of the CDR3 is TGTGCCAGCAGCCCATACAAGTCTTATGCCTTC. Its protein product is CASSPYKSYAF.

With regard to this clone: The junction shows a germline mismatch at one end, possibly a read error. This chain joins TRBV13 and TRBJ1-2, with no clear D. This CDR3 comprises 14 residues. Germline lookup yields CDR1 PRHDT and CDR2 FYEKMQ (reference sequence). CDR3 loop: CVSSQASPNYGYTF. In DNA form, the CDR3 reads TGTGTCAGCAGCCAGGCCTCGCCCAACTATGGCTACACCTTC.

The chain is built from TRBV13 and TRBJ2-7; 7 positions agree with TRBD2. The CDR3 covers 12 residues. Germline assignment: CDR1 PRHDT and CDR2 FYEKMQ (reference sequence). V was pared by 7 bases and J by 4 bases, with 4 bases of the junction left unmatched. The CDR3 protein is CASTLGGYEQYV. In nucleotides, the CDR3 is TGTGCCAGCACCCTGGGAGGGTACGAGCAGTACGTC.

CDR3: CASSIPYGRPYNEQFF. As DNA, the CDR3 is TGTGCCAGTAGTATTCCCTATGGTCGCCCCTACAATGAGCAGTTCTTC. The rearrangement links TRBV19 to TRBJ2-1; D remains unclear. The CDR3 spans 16 residues. Trimming pared 3 bases from V and 2 bases from J, leaving 14 bases between. Germline V lookup: CDR1 LNHDA, CDR2 SQIVND (reference sequence).

The chain is built from TRBV15 and TRBJ2-1; D might be TRBD2 (5 bases). This CDR3 has 14 residues. CDR1 LNHNV and CDR2 YYDKDF come from the germline V gene (reference sequence). The ends were cut back, 8 bases at V and 2 bases at J, with 13 bases in the middle. DNA for the CDR3: TGTGCCACCGCCCAGGAGGCGGCCTACAATGAGCAGTTCTTC. Translated, it gives CATAQEAAYNEQFF. The full variable domain, rest sourced from reference TRBV15 and TRBJ2-1, is DAMVIQNPRYQVTQFGKPVTLSCSQTLNHNVMYWYQQKSSQAPKLLFHYYDKDFNNEADTPDNFQSRRPNTSFCFLDIRSPGLGDTAMYLCATAQEAAYNEQFFGPGTRLTVL.

The rearrangement joins TRBV12-3 or TRBV12-4 to TRBJ2-2; D not resolved. The V end was cut by 2 bases, the J end by 6 bases, with 7 bases between. The CDR3 consists of 13 residues. The CDR3 sequence is CASSLSSAGELFF. DNA for the CDR3: TGTGCCAGCAGTTTAAGTTCGGCCGGGGAGCTGTTTTTT.

The chain joins TRBV19 to TRBJ1-5; unclear D gene. CDR3 size: 13 residues. Looked up from germline, CDR1 is LNHDA and CDR2 is SQIVND (reference sequence). V dropped 7 bases and J dropped 0 bases, with 7 bases sitting between them. CDR3 coding DNA: TGTGCCAGTAACCGGTATAGCAATCAGCCCCAGCATTTT. It codes for CASNRYSNQPQHF.

As regards this clone: The junction does not match germline at one end; this may be a read error. The rearrangement joins TRBV28 to TRBJ1-1, with D perhaps matching TRBD1 (6 bases). The CDR3 loop spans 12 amino acids. Germline V lookup: CDR1 MDHEN, CDR2 SYDVKM. CDR3 sequence reads: CASSLSDSLTVF. The DNA for the CDR3 is TGTGCCAGCAGTTTATCGGACAGCCTAACAGTCTTT.

The rearrangement uses TRBV19 and TRBJ1-1; D call uncertain. With 4 bases removed from V and 8 bases from J, the gap between germline ends came to 11 bases. Per germline, CDR1 LNHDA and CDR2 SQIVND (reference sequence). This CDR3 contains 12 residues. The CDR3, as DNA: TGTGCCAGTAGTACGAGTATTCGGGAAGCTTTCTTT. The encoded protein is CASSTSIREAFF.

J is TRBJ1-2 and V is TRBV10-1; 7 bases match TRBD1. Trimming cost V 6 bases and J 1 base; bases outside gene matches: 8. Germline V gives CDR1 WNHNN, CDR2 SYGVQD (reference sequence). CDR3 length: 15 amino acids. CDR3: CASRRDRLNNYGYTF. CDR3 bases: TGCGCCAGCAGAAGGGACAGACTAAATAACTATGGCTACACCTTC.

This clone was picked up a small number of times. The chain carries TRBV5-1 and TRBJ1-2, with D unclear. The CDR3 spans 13 residues. Trimming took 2 bases from V and 2 from J, leaving 7 bases between them. Germline lookup yields CDR1 SGHRS and CDR2 YFSETQ. CDR3 bases: TGCGCCAGCAGCTTTGAACAGAACTATGGCTACACCTTC. Its translation: CASSFEQNYGYTF.

The chain has TRBV5-4 and TRBJ1-2, with 8 bases matching TRBD1. Trimming at V came to 5 bases and at J to 6 bases, leaving 12 bases not matched to a gene. This CDR3 is built from 15 residues. The germline gives CDR1 SGHNT, CDR2 YYREEE (reference sequence). The chain's CDR3 is CASSYELTGVNGYTF. CDR3 in DNA: TGTGCCAGCAGTTACGAGCTGACAGGGGTAAATGGCTACACCTTC.

This clone occurred once. The J gene is TRBJ2-1, the V gene TRBV7-2; 8 bases fit TRBD2. Germline-derived CDR1 and CDR2 are SGHTA and FQGNSA. This CDR3 is built from 14 residues. Trimming cost V 6 bases and J 10 bases; bases outside gene matches: 11. CDR3 residues: CASRTSAIPGEQFF. The CDR3 DNA sequence: TGTGCCAGCAGGACTAGCGCGATCCCAGGGGAGCAGTTCTTC.

The chain joins TRBV4-1 to TRBJ1-6; D is undetermined. The CDR3 is 15 residues long. Looked up from germline, CDR1 is MGHRA and CDR2 is YSYEKL. Trimming cost V 0 bases and J 9 bases, with 12 bases left between them. CDR3 in amino acids: CASSQDLQASSPLHF. The CDR3 DNA is TGCGCCAGCAGCCAAGATTTGCAGGCGTCTTCACCCCTCCACTTT.

The rearrangement links TRBV6-5 to TRBJ1-2; D remains unclear. Between the trimmed V and J ends, which lost 0 bases and 8 bases, there was a span of 16 bases. Looked up from germline, CDR1 is MNHEY and CDR2 is SVGAGI. CDR3 length equals 15 residues. This CDR3 reads CASSYSIVGFEGYTF. Here the CDR3 DNA reads TGTGCCAGCAGTTACTCTATTGTCGGGTTCGAGGGCTACACCTTC.

This sequence joins TRBV15 and TRBJ1-5; D ambiguous. V lost 5 bases and J lost 4, with 9 bases in between. This CDR3 has 13 residues. Germline V gene sequence: CDR1 LNHNV, CDR2 YYDKDF (reference sequence). Written as DNA, the CDR3 is TGTGCCACCAGCTCTCGACTGAATCAGCCCCAGCATTTT. Translating gives CATSSRLNQPQHF. Supplemented by reference TRBV15 and TRBJ1-5, the full variable domain reads DAMVIQNPRYQVTQFGKPVTLSCSQTLNHNVMYWYQQKSSQAPKLLFHYYDKDFNNEADTPDNFQSRRPNTSFCFLDIRSPGLGDTAMYLCATSSRLNQPQHFGDGTRLSIL.

This clone has a single count. J is TRBJ1-2 and V is TRBV5-1; D is unclear. This CDR3 spans 12 amino acids. CDR1 and CDR2 (germline): SGHRS, YFSETQ. V gave up 1 base and J gave up 5 bases, with 6 bases separating them. Here the CDR3 reads CASSLNLYGYTF. The CDR3 DNA reads as TGCGCCAGCAGCTTGAATCTGTATGGCTACACCTTC. The whole variable domain, remainder taken from reference TRBV5-1 and TRBJ1-2, is KAGVTQTPRYLIKTRGQQVTLSCSPISGHRSVSWYQQTPGQGLQFLFEYFSETQRNKGNFPGRFSGRQFSNSRSEMNVSTLELGDSALYLCASSLNLYGYTFGSGTRLTVV.

Points on this clone: Other DNA sequences in this specimen translate into the identical CDR3. The rearrangement links TRBV5-1 to TRBJ2-5; the match to TRBD2 covers 14 bases. V shed 0 bases, J shed 2 bases, and the junction held 0 bases outside the gene matches. The CDR3 covers 16 residues. Germline lookup yields CDR1 SGHRS and CDR2 YFSETQ. CDR3 in amino acids: CASSLGLAGGQETQYF. The DNA of the CDR3 is TGCGCCAGCAGCTTGGGACTAGCGGGAGGGCAAGAGACCCAGTACTTC.

The DNA for the CDR3 is TGTGCCAGCAGCTTAGAGGGGCCCGGCTATGGCTACACCTTC. Its protein product is CASSLEGPGYGYTF. This chain uses TRBV7-9 with TRBJ1-2; perhaps TRBD1 as D (5 bases). The CDR3 sequence is 14 residues long. V was trimmed by 1 base and J by 4 bases, leaving 10 bases between them. CDR1 is SEHNR and CDR2 is FQNEAQ in the germline V gene (reference sequence). The complete variable domain, with remaining parts taken from reference TRBV7-9 and TRBJ1-2, reads DTGVSQNPRHKITKRGQNVTFRCDPISEHNRLYWYRQTLGQGPEFLTYFQNEAQLEKSRLLSDRFSAERPKGSFSTLEIQRTEQGDSAMYLCASSLEGPGYGYTFGSGTRLTVV.

This clone was seen just once. The V and J genes are TRBV28 and TRBJ1-2; the match to TRBD1 covers 7 bases. From germline, CDR1 is MDHEN and CDR2 SYDVKM. The CDR3 totals 16 residues. J lost 3 bases, V lost 4 bases, and 11 bases had no gene match. CDR3 residues: CASSSSGQSVYYGYTF. In DNA form, the CDR3 reads TGTGCCAGCAGTTCGTCGGGACAGTCGGTTTACTATGGCTACACCTTC.

The V call is TRBV28, the J call TRBJ1-2; TRBD1 aligns across 10 bases. Trimming at V came to 6 bases and at J to 4 bases, leaving 8 bases not matched to a gene. The CDR3 has 15 residues. The V gene's germline CDR1 is MDHEN and CDR2 SYDVKM. The chain's CDR3 is CASRLRDRGLYGYTF. As DNA, the CDR3 is TGTGCCAGCAGGCTCCGGGACAGGGGACTCTATGGCTACACCTTC.

The chain links TRBV28 to TRBJ2-3; tentatively, D is TRBD1 (6 bases). Germline V gives CDR1 MDHEN, CDR2 SYDVKM. This CDR3 is 16 amino acids long. V was clipped by 6 bases and J by 6 bases, with 22 bases between them. CDR3: CASSSSGAVLVDTQYF. The CDR3 nucleotides are TGTGCCAGCAGCTCCTCAGGGGCAGTCTTGGTGGATACGCAGTATTTT.

This chain uses TRBV25-1 with TRBJ1-1; D ambiguous. V gave up 6 bases and J gave up 5 bases, with 7 bases separating them. The CDR3 totals 11 residues. Germline CDR1 MGHDK, CDR2 SYGVNS. CDR3 DNA sequence: TGTGCCAGCAGCAGATGGACTGAAGCTTTCTTT. Translated: CASSRWTEAFF.

The V gene is TRBV5-1, the J gene TRBJ2-1; TRBD1 matches 7 bases. V lost 6 bases, J lost 2 bases, and 11 bases stayed unmatched. The CDR3 consists of 16 residues. Germline V CDR1 and CDR2: SGHRS, YFSETQ. CDR3 sequence: CASTPTGAITYNEQFF. DNA for the CDR3: TGCGCCAGCACCCCTACAGGGGCGATAACCTACAATGAGCAGTTCTTC. The complete variable domain, with remaining parts taken from reference TRBV5-1 and TRBJ2-1, reads KAGVTQTPRYLIKTRGQQVTLSCSPISGHRSVSWYQQTPGQGLQFLFEYFSETQRNKGNFPGRFSGRQFSNSRSEMNVSTLELGDSALYLCASTPTGAITYNEQFFGPGTRLTVL.

The rearrangement joins TRBV5-6 to TRBJ1-3; TRBD1 aligns across 9 bases. The CDR3 totals 15 residues. From germline, CDR1 is SGHDT and CDR2 YYEEEE. V was clipped by 4 bases and J by 4 bases; unmatched bases: 6. The CDR3 region is CASSRDRVGGNTIYF. In nucleotides, the CDR3 is TGTGCCAGCAGCAGGGACAGGGTAGGAGGAAACACCATATATTTT.

The chain carries TRBV5-4 and TRBJ2-1; 11 bases align to TRBD2. Germline CDR1 and CDR2: SGHNT and YYREEE (reference sequence). The CDR3 totals 15 residues. J lost 6 bases, V lost 0 bases, and 2 bases had no gene match. CDR3 region: CASSLALAGVNEQFF. CDR3 DNA: TGTGCCAGCAGCTTGGCACTAGCGGGAGTCAATGAGCAGTTCTTC.

The chain has TRBV12-3 or TRBV12-4 and TRBJ1-5; D uncertain. The CDR3 length is 12 residues. V lost 3 bases to trimming and J lost 4 bases, with 4 bases between them. Written as DNA, the CDR3 is TGTGCCAGCAGTTTCACTAATCAGCCCCAGCATTTT. Translation: CASSFTNQPQHF.

A note on this clone: The same CDR3 can be traced to other DNA sequences in this sample. CDR3 sequence: CASSLLNQPQHF. Written as DNA, the CDR3 is TGTGCCAGCAGTCTGTTGAATCAGCCCCAGCATTTT. This chain links TRBV28 with TRBJ1-5; D remains unclear. Deletions cut 5 bases from V and 4 bases from J, with 6 bases between. The germline V gene encodes CDR1 MDHEN and CDR2 SYDVKM. This CDR3 is built from 12 residues.

The genes are TRBV7-8 and TRBJ2-7; D is uncertain. Trimming stripped 2 bases from V and 7 bases from J, with 12 bases between. The CDR3 spans 13 residues. Germline V gene lookup returns CDR1 SGHVS and CDR2 FQNEAQ. The CDR3: CASSLIPHREQYF. The CDR3 bases are TGTGCCAGCAGCTTAATTCCCCACCGGGAGCAGTACTTC.